What follows describes a single TCR beta chain. Compared with germline, one end of the junction differs, possibly owing to a read error. TCRdb reanalysed the PCR reads using MiXCR and keeps one entry per CDR3 protein. The profile covers approximately 54,000 distinct CDR3 sequences, with around 27% appearing a single time and 1.5% to 2% taken by the ten largest. This entry belongs to a study of molecular identifiers for immune sequencing clone quantification. Researchers sorted naive CD8 T cells as cells that were CD8+CD4-CCR7+CD45RA+. This CDR3 has 17 residues. The chain has TRBV12-3 or TRBV12-4 and TRBJ1-5, with D perhaps TRBD1 (5 bases). The origin of this receptor is a human donor in good health. Some libraries in this study had Jurkat cell RNA spiked in. The sequenced material came from naive CD8+ T cells from blood, with Jurkat cell RNA spiked in. Subset of the sample: FACS-sorted CD8+CD4-CCR7+CD45RA+ naive T cells. The CDR3 coding sequence is TGTGCCAGCAGTTCACAACGGGGGGAGGGTAGCAATCCGCCCCCGCATTTT. This sequence encodes CASSSQRGEGSNPPPHF.